The clone carrying this T cell receptor beta chain was seen more than once but under ten times. In the PCR, 60 Vbeta and 13 Jbeta primers were used. Some clones are missing from TCRdb's copy, which holds only in-frame ones; the method was immunoSEQ multiplex PCR. The table includes over 200,000 clones, about three quarters detected once. The sample originates from a study of cytomegalovirus exposure and HLA in healthy donors. CDR1 is SGHTA, CDR2 FQGNSA, per germline. The V end was cut by 5 bases, the J end by 7 bases, with 24 bases between. The CDR3 totals 17 residues. The chain couples TRBV7-2 to TRBJ1-5, with D possibly matching TRBD1 (5 bases). The receptor's source is a woman between 55 and 75 years old in good health and CMV-seropositive. Sequenced input: PBMCs. The CDR3: CASSPSGGGPGGQPQHF. The CDR3 DNA reads as TGTGCCAGCAGCCCCTCGGGCGGGGGTCCAGGTGGGCAGCCCCAGCATTTT.